This T cell receptor beta chain was recorded in a study of blood T cell repertoires in COVID-19. Study at large: Samples came from the United States, Italy and Spain, spanning acute and convalescent COVID-19.

TCRdb's table, derived via immunoSEQ multiplex PCR, lists solely in-frame clones and lacks some. This table holds about 33,000 clones, 65% to 90% found once. Germline V CDR1 and CDR2: LNHDA, SQIVND (reference sequence). The CDR3 spans 14 residues. V lost 7 bases and J 3 bases, leaving 15 bases between the germline ends. This chain links TRBV19 with TRBJ1-2; no clear D gene. What was sequenced was peripheral blood. This TCR came from a human donor in a cohort sampled during active COVID-19. The chain's CDR3 is CASNHGRTYYGYTF. The CDR3 region has the DNA TGTGCCAGTAACCACGGACGGACTTACTATGGCTACACCTTC.